This T cell receptor (beta chain) originates from a study of blood T cells in healthy people across ages. The CDR3 is made up of 17 amino acids. V lost 3 bases, J lost 3 bases, and 18 bases lay in between. Germline-derived CDR1 and CDR2 are SGHVS and FNYEAQ. Peripheral blood was drawn, around 9.4 milliliters per donor. Next came a second PCR, run for roughly 6 to 11 cycles, which used a sample-barcoded 5' primer along with a J-beta primer mix. A single record per CDR3 protein comes from TCRdb applying MiXCR to the 5' RACE reads. The data hold 780,000 or so distinct CDR3 sequences, with 56% observed a single time.

The sample taken for sequencing was blood. This chain connects TRBV7-6 to TRBJ2-1, with D maybe TRBD1 (6 bases). The sequence was obtained from a man aged 40-49 years in good health. The CDR3 loop is CASSFSHRVSFYNEQFF. The CDR3 nucleotides are TGTGCCAGCAGCTTTTCGCACAGGGTTTCTTTCTACAATGAGCAGTTCTTC.